The 25 T cell receptor beta chains given below trace back to one sample, sequenced in a study of technical replicates of blood from several donors. Data came from immunoSEQ multiplex PCR; TCRdb stores just in-frame clones and leaves some out. Among roughly 69,000 clones listed, about 87% were seen once. The sample was PBMCs. These TCRs come from a human donor in good health. Some clones in this sample may be carry-over from other donors' samples.

This clone was recorded only once. The V gene is TRBV6-5, the J gene TRBJ2-1; tentative D call: TRBD2 (6 bases). V lost 5 bases, J lost 8 bases, and 16 bases lay in between. CDR3 length: 14 residues. Germline CDR1 MNHEY, CDR2 SVGAGI. Here the CDR3 reads CASSPTATSYEQFF. CDR3 sequence (DNA): TGTGCCAGCAGTCCTACCGCGACTAGTTATGAGCAGTTCTTC.

Remarks on this clone: The junction departs from the called germline gene at one end, perhaps through a read error. The CDR3, as DNA: TGCGCCCGCAGCGACAGGGGAACTGAAGCTTTCTTT. It yields the protein CARSDRGTEAFF. The genes are TRBV5-1 and TRBJ1-1; TRBD1 agrees at 8 bases. This CDR3 has 12 residues. Germline V gives CDR1 SGHRS, CDR2 YFSETQ.

CDR3 protein: CASSLRGGGYEQYF. Written as DNA, the CDR3 is TGTGCCAGCAGCTTAAGAGGGGGGGGTTACGAGCAGTACTTC. V is TRBV7-9 and J is TRBJ2-7, with TRBD2 as a possible D gene (7 bases). Trimming shortened V by 2 bases and J by 4 bases, and 12 bases separated the two germline ends. Germline CDR1 reads SEHNR; CDR2 reads FQNEAQ (reference sequence). The CDR3 is 14 residues long.

This chain uses TRBV7-3 with TRBJ2-2, with TRBD1 matching 8 bases. The germline gives CDR1 SGHTA, CDR2 FQGTGA. The junction had 7 bases not matched to a gene; V was cut back by 7 bases and J by 0 bases. This CDR3 is 16 amino acids long. CDR3 region: CASTPQTGANTGELFF. CDR3 nucleotides: TGTGCCAGCACCCCCCAGACAGGGGCGAACACCGGGGAGCTGTTTTTT.

The chain employs TRBV7-9 and TRBJ2-7; TRBD1 matches at 9 bases. The CDR3 has 15 residues. The J segment lost 5 bases and the V segment lost 4 bases, leaving 9 bases of the junction unmatched. Germline-derived CDR1 and CDR2 are SEHNR and FQNEAQ (reference sequence). The CDR3 sequence is CASSSGQGTVHEQYF. The DNA of the CDR3 is TGTGCCAGCAGCTCGGGACAGGGCACGGTCCACGAGCAGTACTTC. Together with reference TRBV7-9 and TRBJ2-7, the CDR3 gives the full variable domain: DTGVSQNPRHKITKRGQNVTFRCDPISEHNRLYWYRQTLGQGPEFLTYFQNEAQLEKSRLLSDRFSAERPKGSFSTLEIQRTEQGDSAMYLCASSSGQGTVHEQYFGPGTRLTVT.

The CDR3 coding sequence is TGCGCCAGCAGCTCGGGACAGACAGTAAATTCACCCCTCCACTTT. Translating it yields CASSSGQTVNSPLHF. This rearrangement joins TRBV5-1 to TRBJ1-6; 7 bases match TRBD1. The length of the CDR3 is 15 residues. Germline-derived CDR1 and CDR2 are SGHRS and YFSETQ. V lost 3 bases, J lost 7 bases, and 7 bases stayed unmatched.

This clone appeared a few times. The chain employs TRBV19 and TRBJ1-1; possibly TRBD1 for D (6 bases). Per germline, CDR1 LNHDA and CDR2 SQIVND (reference sequence). The germline V and J ends were trimmed by 3 bases and 5 bases, with 7 bases remaining between them. The CDR3 is made up of 12 amino acids. The CDR3 spells CASSMRGTEAFF. CDR3 in DNA: TGTGCCAGTAGTATGAGGGGGACTGAAGCTTTCTTT. The complete variable domain, with remaining parts taken from reference TRBV19 and TRBJ1-1, reads DGGITQSPKYLFRKEGQNVTLSCEQNLNHDAMYWYRQDPGQGLRLIYYSQIVNDFQKGDIAEGYSVSREKKESFPLTVTSAQKNPTAFYLCASSMRGTEAFFGQGTRLTVV.

The chain joins TRBV30 to TRBJ2-2; TRBD2 aligns across 8 bases. Germline V gives CDR1 GTSNPN, CDR2 SVGIG (reference sequence). This CDR3 spans 15 amino acids. Trimming cost V 4 bases and J 3 bases; bases outside gene matches: 7. The CDR3 is CAWTISGSDTGELFF. The CDR3 nucleotides are TGTGCCTGGACTATCAGCGGGAGTGACACCGGGGAGCTGTTTTTT.

The genes are TRBV7-9 and TRBJ2-5; TRBD2 aligns across 7 bases. CDR1 and CDR2 from the germline V gene are SEHNR and FQNEAQ (reference sequence). The CDR3 sequence is 15 residues long. V shed 3 bases, J shed 5 bases, and the junction held 9 bases outside the gene matches. DNA of the CDR3: TGTGCCAGCAGCTTCACGGGGGGTAAGATGGAGACCCAGTACTTC. Amino acids: CASSFTGGKMETQYF.

The V call is TRBV7-9, the J call TRBJ2-7, with 7 bases identical to TRBD2. Germline CDR1 is SEHNR and CDR2 is FQNEAQ (reference sequence). The CDR3 runs 15 residues. The J segment lost 1 base and the V segment lost 7 bases, leaving 10 bases of the junction unmatched. As DNA, the CDR3 is TGTGCCAGCATCCCTCCCGGGCGGGGGTCCTACGAGCAGTACTTC. Protein product: CASIPPGRGSYEQYF.

V is TRBV29-1 and J is TRBJ1-2; a possible D gene is TRBD1 (6 bases). Deletions cut 6 bases from V and 4 bases from J, with 21 bases between. The CDR3 consists of 15 residues. Germline V gene lookup returns CDR1 SQVTM and CDR2 ANQGSEA. CDR3 nucleotides: TGCAGCGTAGGGGGGGTAGGACTGAGTCTCTATGGCTACACCTTC. It specifies CSVGGVGLSLYGYTF.

J is TRBJ2-5 and V is TRBV4-2; perhaps TRBD1 as D (5 bases). The CDR3 is 15 residues long. V dropped 0 bases and J dropped 5 bases, with 13 bases sitting between them. CDR1 is LGHNA and CDR2 is YNFKEQ in the germline V gene. This CDR3 reads CASSQDLQGWETQYF. The CDR3, as DNA: TGTGCCAGCAGCCAAGATCTGCAGGGTTGGGAGACCCAGTACTTC.

The chain employs TRBV6-1 and TRBJ2-3; the D gene is possibly TRBD2 (5 bases). Germline loops: CDR1 MNHNS, CDR2 SASEGT. V was clipped by 3 bases and J by 3 bases, with 16 bases between them. CDR3 length: 16 residues. The CDR3, as DNA: TGTGCCAGCAGTGAGGGGTGGGCAGCGGTAACAGATACGCAGTATTTT. It translates to CASSEGWAAVTDTQYF.

The chain is built from TRBV11-2 and TRBJ2-2; D perhaps matches TRBD1 (6 bases). CDR3 length: 14 residues. In germline, CDR1 is SGHAT, CDR2 FQNNGV. V shed 6 bases and J shed 0 bases, with 8 bases lying between them. Here the CDR3 DNA reads TGTGCCAGCAGGGGGGCTACGAACACCGGGGAGCTGTTTTTT. It yields the protein CASRGATNTGELFF.

V gene TRBV4-2 combines with J gene TRBJ2-7, with D tentatively TRBD2 (6 bases). Germline V gene sequence: CDR1 LGHNA, CDR2 YNFKEQ. This CDR3 has 16 residues. V shed 0 bases and J shed 0 bases, with 12 bases lying between them. CDR3 sequence: CASSQEWPSDSYEQYF. The CDR3, as DNA: TGTGCCAGCAGCCAAGAATGGCCTAGCGACTCCTACGAGCAGTACTTC.

The genes are TRBV18 and TRBJ2-6, with D tentatively TRBD2 (5 bases). Trimming stripped 6 bases from V and 2 bases from J, with 17 bases between. The CDR3 runs 17 residues. Per germline, CDR1 KGHSH and CDR2 LQKENI. Here the CDR3 reads CASSPTFVGAGANVLTF. CDR3 coding DNA: TGTGCCAGCTCCCCTACCTTTGTGGGAGCTGGGGCCAACGTCCTGACTTTC.

This sequence joins TRBV25-1 and TRBJ1-3; the D gene is possibly TRBD1 (6 bases). Germline lookup yields CDR1 MGHDK and CDR2 SYGVNS. The CDR3 has 17 amino acids. V was trimmed by 5 bases and J by 0 bases, leaving 17 bases between them. CDR3 bases: TGTGCCAGCAGTCCATCTACCCGGACAGTCTCTGGAAACACCATATATTTT. Its protein is CASSPSTRTVSGNTIYF.

CDR3 sequence reads: CASSSRTGLTKNTEAFF. In nucleotides, the CDR3 is TGCGCCAGCAGCTCCCGGACAGGACTGACAAAGAACACTGAAGCTTTCTTT. J is TRBJ1-1 and V is TRBV5-1, with 7 bases matching TRBD1. J gave up 1 base and V 3 bases, and 12 bases lay outside the gene matches. CDR1 and CDR2 from the germline V gene are SGHRS and YFSETQ. This CDR3 has 17 residues. Supplemented by reference TRBV5-1 and TRBJ1-1, the full variable domain reads KAGVTQTPRYLIKTRGQQVTLSCSPISGHRSVSWYQQTPGQGLQFLFEYFSETQRNKGNFPGRFSGRQFSNSRSEMNVSTLELGDSALYLCASSSRTGLTKNTEAFFGQGTRLTVV.

This chain uses TRBV7-9 with TRBJ2-1; 9 bases are shared with TRBD1. This CDR3 is built from 15 residues. The ends lost 4 bases at V and 6 bases at J; junction bases unmatched: 7. Germline CDR1 reads SEHNR; CDR2 reads FQNEAQ (reference sequence). The CDR3 loop is CASSSDRGAGNEQFF. Here the CDR3 DNA reads TGTGCCAGCAGCTCGGACAGGGGTGCTGGCAATGAGCAGTTCTTC.

V usage is TRBV11-3 and J usage is TRBJ2-7; D unresolved. Trimming removed 2 bases from V and 4 bases from J, with 9 bases in between. The CDR3 runs 13 residues. CDR1 and CDR2 from the germline V gene are SGHNT and YENEEA. The CDR3 DNA is TGTGCCAGCAGCTTAAACAGCCTGTACGAGCAGTACTTC. It specifies CASSLNSLYEQYF.

This clone has a single count. CDR3 residues: CASSFGPGGAYGYTF. CDR3 nucleotide sequence: TGCGCCAGCAGCTTCGGCCCCGGGGGAGCCTATGGCTACACCTTC. The chain combines TRBV5-1 with TRBJ1-2, with D possibly matching TRBD1 (5 bases). CDR1 is SGHRS, CDR2 YFSETQ, per germline. The CDR3 extends over 15 amino acids. The ends were cut back, 2 bases at V and 4 bases at J, with 15 bases in the middle.

This chain connects TRBV4-2 to TRBJ2-3; 9 bases line up with TRBD1. Trimming took 4 bases from V and 4 from J; bases not matched to a gene: 6. The CDR3 has 15 amino acids. The germline V gene has CDR1 LGHNA and CDR2 YNFKEQ. The chain's CDR3 is CASSPFDRGADTQYF. CDR3 in DNA: TGTGCCAGCAGCCCCTTTGACAGGGGGGCAGATACGCAGTATTTT.

This chain joins TRBV23-1 and TRBJ2-1, with 13 bases aligning to TRBD2. TRBV23-1 is designated an ORF whose function remains uncertain. This CDR3 is 19 amino acids long. The junction had 17 bases not matched to a gene; V was cut back by 6 bases and J by 6 bases. This CDR3 is CASSPRWTSGSLRVNEQFF. CDR3 in DNA: TGCGCCAGCAGCCCTCGTTGGACTAGCGGGAGTCTGAGGGTCAATGAGCAGTTCTTC.

The chain joins TRBV4-1 to TRBJ2-1; 9 positions match TRBD2. J lost 9 bases, V lost 4 bases, and 10 bases had no gene match. Germline values: CDR1 MGHRA, CDR2 YSYEKL. The CDR3 sequence is 15 residues long. For the CDR3, the DNA is TGCGCCAGCAGCCTTCTGAGCGGGGGGCAGGGTGAGCAGTTCTTC. It is translated as CASSLLSGGQGEQFF.

V is TRBV5-1 and J is TRBJ1-4; maybe TRBD1 (5 bases). CDR3 size: 15 residues. V was shortened by 4 bases and J by 10 bases, with 20 bases between the two germline ends. Looked up from germline, CDR1 is SGHRS and CDR2 is YFSETQ. CDR3 sequence reads: CASSGGTGAGLKLFF. The CDR3 nucleotides are TGCGCCAGCAGCGGGGGGACCGGGGCCGGCTTAAAACTGTTTTTT.